Following are 9 T cell receptor beta chains from one sample sequenced in a study of human T cells and chemical hapten exposure. The time point here: patch test 1, 2 weeks after DPC sensitization. As to treatment: therapeutic diphenylcyclopropenone sensitization with weekly scalp DPC. TCRdb re-analysed the RACE reads in MiXCR, keeping a single row per CDR3 protein. The sample has 300,000 to 400,000 distinct CDR3 sequences; around 7% are singletons. This specimen consisted of whole blood, obtained in connection with sensitization to the hapten diphenylcyclopropenone (DPC). Source of these receptors: a woman under 30 with alopecia areata. Some clones in this sample may be carry-over from other donors' samples.

The chain combines TRBV6-5 with TRBJ2-3; TRBD2 agrees at 9 bases. Germline V gene sequence: CDR1 MNHEY, CDR2 SVGAGI. The CDR3 is 16 residues long. V shed 4 bases and J 2 bases; nucleotides not matched to a gene: 7. This CDR3 is CASSSPGGGATDTQYF. The CDR3 nucleotides read TGTGCCAGCAGTTCCCCTGGCGGGGGGGCCACAGATACGCAGTATTTT.

This clonotype was seen at least ten times. V and J are TRBV7-2 and TRBJ1-6; D is unresolved. The germline V gene encodes CDR1 SGHTA and CDR2 FQGNSA. The ends were cut back, 1 base at V and 3 bases at J, with 4 bases in the middle. The CDR3 contains 14 residues. As DNA, the CDR3 is TGTGCCAGCAGCTTAGAGGGCTATAATTCACCCCTCCACTTT. The encoded protein is CASSLEGYNSPLHF.

This sequence joins TRBV5-6 and TRBJ2-3, with 7 bases fitting TRBD2. The CDR3 is 18 amino acids. Germline CDR1 SGHDT, CDR2 YYEEEE. V trimming: 1 base; J trimming: 2 bases; junction bases outside the gene matches: 13. In nucleotides, the CDR3 is TGTGCCAGCAGCTTGAGAATGGCGGGGGACCGAATCACAGATACGCAGTATTTT. Translated, it gives CASSLRMAGDRITDTQYF.

This clonotype showed up just a few times. The J gene is TRBJ2-3, the V gene TRBV5-8; D gene unclear. In germline, CDR1 is SGHTS, CDR2 YDEGEE. Trimming removed 1 base at V and 7 bases at J, with 7 bases between. This CDR3 is 12 amino acids long. The CDR3 loop reads CASSLNRYTQYF. For the CDR3, the DNA is TGTGCCAGCAGCTTGAACAGATATACGCAGTATTTT. Full variable domain (rest looked up from reference TRBV5-8 and TRBJ2-3): EAGVTQSPTHLIKTRGQQATLRCSPISGHTSVYWYQQALGLGLQFLLWYDEGEERNRGNFPPRFSGRQFPNYSSELNVNALELEDSALYLCASSLNRYTQYFGPGTRLTVL.

V usage is TRBV29-1 and J usage is TRBJ1-2, with D maybe TRBD1 (5 bases). This CDR3 spans 14 amino acids. Trimming shortened V by 6 bases and J by 2 bases, and 16 bases separated the two germline ends. Germline loops: CDR1 SQVTM, CDR2 ANQGSEA. The CDR3 DNA reads as TGCAGCGTCTGGGGGAGGGGCCCCAACTATGGCTACACCTTC. As protein: CSVWGRGPNYGYTF.

This clonotype was counted a few times. V is TRBV12-3 or TRBV12-4 and J is TRBJ1-5; D unclear. This CDR3 contains 14 residues. V lost 7 bases and J lost 6, with 16 bases in between. CDR3: CASISGDYGQPQHF. The CDR3 DNA follows: TGTGCCAGCATCAGCGGGGATTACGGTCAGCCCCAGCATTTT.

The chain uses TRBV10-3 and TRBJ2-1; a weak D match, TRBD1 (8 bases). Germline V lookup: CDR1 ENHRY, CDR2 SYGVKD. The CDR3 has 13 amino acids. Trimming shortened V by 11 bases and J by 9 bases, and 20 bases separated the two germline ends. The CDR3: CAGRTGTTGEQFF. In nucleotides, the CDR3 is TGTGCCGGTCGGACAGGGACTACTGGTGAGCAGTTCTTC.

This sequence joins TRBV19 and TRBJ2-1; TRBD2 matches at 8 bases. Per the germline V gene, CDR1 is LNHDA and CDR2 is SQIVND (reference sequence). Losses at the gene ends were 3 bases for V and 8 bases for J; bases not matched to a gene: 6. CDR3 size: 14 residues. The CDR3 sequence is CASSITGGPYEQFF. The CDR3 DNA sequence: TGTGCCAGTAGTATTACGGGGGGGCCATATGAGCAGTTCTTC. Variable domain in full (rest from reference TRBV19 and TRBJ2-1): DGGITQSPKYLFRKEGQNVTLSCEQNLNHDAMYWYRQDPGQGLRLIYYSQIVNDFQKGDIAEGYSVSREKKESFPLTVTSAQKNPTAFYLCASSITGGPYEQFFGPGTRLTVL.

In its sample, this clonotype was seen many times. The chain is built from TRBV28 and TRBJ1-2; D unresolved. The V end lost 3 bases, the J end lost 4 bases, and 12 bases lay between the germline ends. The CDR3 totals 14 residues. The germline V gene has CDR1 MDHEN and CDR2 SYDVKM. CDR3 loop: CASSLGASLYGYTF. The CDR3 bases are TGTGCCAGCAGTTTGGGCGCCAGCCTCTATGGCTACACCTTC.